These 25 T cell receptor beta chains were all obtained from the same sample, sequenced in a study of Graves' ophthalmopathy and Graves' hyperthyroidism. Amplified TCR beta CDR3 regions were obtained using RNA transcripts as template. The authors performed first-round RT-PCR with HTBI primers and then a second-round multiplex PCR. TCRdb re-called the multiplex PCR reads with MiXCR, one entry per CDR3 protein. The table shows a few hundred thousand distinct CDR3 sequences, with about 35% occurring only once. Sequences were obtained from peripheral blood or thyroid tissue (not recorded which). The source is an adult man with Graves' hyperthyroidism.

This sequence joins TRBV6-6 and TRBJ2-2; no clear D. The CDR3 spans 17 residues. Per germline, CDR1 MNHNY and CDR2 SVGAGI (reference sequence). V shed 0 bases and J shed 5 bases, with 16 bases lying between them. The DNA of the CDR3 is TGTGCCAGCAGTTACTCGGGGTCGGGCAGATCGACCGGGGAGCTGTTTTTT. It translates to CASSYSGSGRSTGELFF.

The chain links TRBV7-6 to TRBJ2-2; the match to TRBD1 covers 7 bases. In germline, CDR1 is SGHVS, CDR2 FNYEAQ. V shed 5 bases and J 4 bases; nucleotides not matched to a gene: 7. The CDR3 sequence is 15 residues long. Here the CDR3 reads CASSVARGSTGELFF. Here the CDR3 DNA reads TGTGCCAGCAGCGTCGCCAGGGGGAGCACCGGGGAGCTGTTTTTT.

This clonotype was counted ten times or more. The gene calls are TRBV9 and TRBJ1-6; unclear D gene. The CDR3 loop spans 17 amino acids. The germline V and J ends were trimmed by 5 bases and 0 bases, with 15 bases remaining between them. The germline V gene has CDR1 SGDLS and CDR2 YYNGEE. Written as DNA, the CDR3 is TGTGCCAGCAGTCTCGGCCCCGCGAGCTCCTATAATTCACCCCTCCACTTT. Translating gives CASSLGPASSYNSPLHF. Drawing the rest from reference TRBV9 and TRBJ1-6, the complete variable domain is DSGVTQTPKHLITATGQRVTLRCSPRSGDLSVYWYQQSLDQGLQFLIQYYNGEERAKGNILERFSAQQFPDLHSELNLSSLELGDSALYFCASSLGPASSYNSPLHFGNGTRLTVT.

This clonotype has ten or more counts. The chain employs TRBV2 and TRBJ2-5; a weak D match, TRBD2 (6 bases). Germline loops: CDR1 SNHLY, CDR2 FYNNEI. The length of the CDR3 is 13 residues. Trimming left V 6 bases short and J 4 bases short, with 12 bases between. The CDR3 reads CASRELAPETQYF. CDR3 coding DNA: TGTGCCAGCAGGGAACTAGCTCCAGAGACCCAGTACTTC.

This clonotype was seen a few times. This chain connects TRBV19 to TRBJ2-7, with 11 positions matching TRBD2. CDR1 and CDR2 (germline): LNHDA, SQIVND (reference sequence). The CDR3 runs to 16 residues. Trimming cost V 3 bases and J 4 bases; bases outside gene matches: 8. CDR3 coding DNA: TGTGCCAGTAGTATTCTACTAGCGGGAGACCTTTACGAGCAGTACTTC. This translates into CASSILLAGDLYEQYF.

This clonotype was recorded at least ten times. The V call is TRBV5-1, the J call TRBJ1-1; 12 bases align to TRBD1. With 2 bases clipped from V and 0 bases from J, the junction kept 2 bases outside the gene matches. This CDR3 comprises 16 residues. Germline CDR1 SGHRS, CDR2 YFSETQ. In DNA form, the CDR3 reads TGCGCCAGCAGCTTAGGGACAGGGGGCCTGAACACTGAAGCTTTCTTT. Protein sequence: CASSLGTGGLNTEAFF.

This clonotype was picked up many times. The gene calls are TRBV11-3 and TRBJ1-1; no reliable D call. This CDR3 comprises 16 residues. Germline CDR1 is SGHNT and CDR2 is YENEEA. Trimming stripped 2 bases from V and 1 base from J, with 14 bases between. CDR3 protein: CASSLPFGRTNTEAFF. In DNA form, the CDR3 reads TGTGCCAGCAGCTTACCCTTCGGACGGACGAACACTGAAGCTTTCTTT.

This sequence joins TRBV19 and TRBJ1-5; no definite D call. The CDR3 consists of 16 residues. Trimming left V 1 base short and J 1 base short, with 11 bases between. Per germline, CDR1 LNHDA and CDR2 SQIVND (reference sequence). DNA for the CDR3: TGTGCCAGTAGTATAGGGGGTTCAACCAGCAATCAGCCCCAGCATTTT. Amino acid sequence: CASSIGGSTSNQPQHF.

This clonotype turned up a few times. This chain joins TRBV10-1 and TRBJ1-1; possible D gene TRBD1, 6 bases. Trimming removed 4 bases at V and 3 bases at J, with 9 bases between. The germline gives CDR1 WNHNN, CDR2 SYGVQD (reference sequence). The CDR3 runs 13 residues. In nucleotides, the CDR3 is TGCGCCAGCAGTGGGTCAGGGGACACTGAAGCTTTCTTT. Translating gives CASSGSGDTEAFF.

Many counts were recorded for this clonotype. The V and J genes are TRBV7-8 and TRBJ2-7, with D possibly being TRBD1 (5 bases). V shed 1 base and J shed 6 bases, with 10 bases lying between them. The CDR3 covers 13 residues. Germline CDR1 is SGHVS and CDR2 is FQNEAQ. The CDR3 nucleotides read TGTGCCAGCAGCTTAGGGCAGGGTGTCGAGCAGTACTTC. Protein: CASSLGQGVEQYF.

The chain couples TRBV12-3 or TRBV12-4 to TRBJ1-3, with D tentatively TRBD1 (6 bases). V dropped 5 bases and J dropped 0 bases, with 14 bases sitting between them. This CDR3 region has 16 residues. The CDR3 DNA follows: TGTGCCAGCAGTACTCGGAGGGGGGGCTCTGGAAACACCATATATTTT. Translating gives CASSTRRGGSGNTIYF.

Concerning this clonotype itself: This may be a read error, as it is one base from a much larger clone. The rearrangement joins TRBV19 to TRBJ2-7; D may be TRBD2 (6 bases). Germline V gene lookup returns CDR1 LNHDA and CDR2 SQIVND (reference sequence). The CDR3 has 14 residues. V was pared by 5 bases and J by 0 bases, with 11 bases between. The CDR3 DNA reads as TGTGCCAGTAGTCGCGGGGCCATCTCCTACGAGCAGTACTTC. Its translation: CASSRGAISYEQYF.

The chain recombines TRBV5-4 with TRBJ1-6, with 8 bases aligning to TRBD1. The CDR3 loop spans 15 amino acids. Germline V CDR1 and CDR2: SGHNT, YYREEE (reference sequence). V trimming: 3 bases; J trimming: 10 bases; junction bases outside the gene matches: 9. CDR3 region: CASSYSQGAGSPLHF. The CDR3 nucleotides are TGTGCCAGCAGCTACTCCCAGGGGGCTGGGTCACCCCTCCACTTT.

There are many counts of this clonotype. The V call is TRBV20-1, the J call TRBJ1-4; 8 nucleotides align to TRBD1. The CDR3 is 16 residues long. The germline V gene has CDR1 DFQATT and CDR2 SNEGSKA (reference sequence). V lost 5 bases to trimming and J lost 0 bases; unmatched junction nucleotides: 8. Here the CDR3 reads CSALDRAPATNEKLFF. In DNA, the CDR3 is TGCAGTGCTCTGGACAGGGCCCCCGCAACTAATGAAAAACTGTTTTTT.

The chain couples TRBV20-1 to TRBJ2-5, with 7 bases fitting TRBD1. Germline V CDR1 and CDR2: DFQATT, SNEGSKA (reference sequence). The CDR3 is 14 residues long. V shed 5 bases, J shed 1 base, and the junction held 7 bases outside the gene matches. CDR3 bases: TGCAGTGCTGGGACCGGGACAGCCCAAGAGACCCAGTACTTC. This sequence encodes CSAGTGTAQETQYF.

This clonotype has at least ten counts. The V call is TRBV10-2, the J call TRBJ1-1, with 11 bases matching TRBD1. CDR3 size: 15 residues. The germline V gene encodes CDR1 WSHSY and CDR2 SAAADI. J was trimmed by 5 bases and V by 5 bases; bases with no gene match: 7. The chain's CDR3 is CASSLIRDRGTEAFF. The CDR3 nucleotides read TGCGCCAGCAGTTTAATCCGGGACAGGGGGACTGAAGCTTTCTTT.

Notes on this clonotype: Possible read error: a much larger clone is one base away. The chain's CDR3 is CASSFRDRGPETQYF. The CDR3 nucleotides read TGTGCCAGCAGCTTCCGGGACAGGGGGCCAGAGACCCAGTACTTC. This chain connects TRBV7-9 to TRBJ2-5; 12 positions agree with TRBD1. The CDR3 has 15 residues. CDR1 is SEHNR, CDR2 FQNEAQ, per germline (reference sequence). J lost 4 bases, V lost 3 bases, and 3 bases had no gene match.

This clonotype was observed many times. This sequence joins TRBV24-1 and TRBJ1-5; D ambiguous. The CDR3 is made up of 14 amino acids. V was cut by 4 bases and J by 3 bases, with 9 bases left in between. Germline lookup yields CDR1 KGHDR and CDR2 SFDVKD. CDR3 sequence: CATSDLDPNQPQHF. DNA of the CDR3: TGTGCCACCAGTGACTTGGACCCCAATCAGCCCCAGCATTTT.

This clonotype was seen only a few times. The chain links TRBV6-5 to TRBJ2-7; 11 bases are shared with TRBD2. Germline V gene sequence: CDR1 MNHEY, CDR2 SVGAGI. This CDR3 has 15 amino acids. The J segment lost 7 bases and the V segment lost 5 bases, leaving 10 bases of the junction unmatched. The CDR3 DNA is TGTGCCAGCAGTCAAGTAGCGGGAGGGCCTGGGGAGCAGTACTTC. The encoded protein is CASSQVAGGPGEQYF.

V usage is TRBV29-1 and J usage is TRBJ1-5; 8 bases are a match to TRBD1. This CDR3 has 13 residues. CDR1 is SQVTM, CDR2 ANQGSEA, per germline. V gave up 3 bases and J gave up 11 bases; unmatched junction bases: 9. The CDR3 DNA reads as TGCAGCGTTGAGGCAGGGGGCGAGGAGACCCAGCATTTT. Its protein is CSVEAGGEETQHF.

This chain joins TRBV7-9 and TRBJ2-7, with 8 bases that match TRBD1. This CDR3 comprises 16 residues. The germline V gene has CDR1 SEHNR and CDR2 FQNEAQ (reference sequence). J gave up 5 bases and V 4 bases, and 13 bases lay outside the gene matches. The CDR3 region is CASSSPMDRAADEQYF. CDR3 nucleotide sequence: TGTGCCAGCAGCTCACCCATGGACAGGGCAGCGGACGAGCAGTACTTC.

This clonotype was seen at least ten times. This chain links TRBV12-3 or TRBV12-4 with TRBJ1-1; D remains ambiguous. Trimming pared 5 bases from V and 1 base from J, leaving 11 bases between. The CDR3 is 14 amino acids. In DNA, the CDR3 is TGTGCCAGCAGTCCTTCTTTGGCGAACACTGAAGCTTTCTTT. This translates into CASSPSLANTEAFF.

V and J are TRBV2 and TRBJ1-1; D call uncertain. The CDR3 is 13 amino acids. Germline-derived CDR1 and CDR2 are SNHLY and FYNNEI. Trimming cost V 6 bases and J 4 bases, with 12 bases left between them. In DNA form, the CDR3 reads TGTGCCAGCAGCCGGCTAGCGGGCACTGAAGCTTTCTTT. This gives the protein CASSRLAGTEAFF. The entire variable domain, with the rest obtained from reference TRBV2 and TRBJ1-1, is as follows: EPEVTQTPSHQVTQMGQEVILRCVPISNHLYFYWYRQILGQKVEFLVSFYNNEISEKSEIFDDQFSVERPDGSNFTLKIRSTKLEDSAMYFCASSRLAGTEAFFGQGTRLTVV.

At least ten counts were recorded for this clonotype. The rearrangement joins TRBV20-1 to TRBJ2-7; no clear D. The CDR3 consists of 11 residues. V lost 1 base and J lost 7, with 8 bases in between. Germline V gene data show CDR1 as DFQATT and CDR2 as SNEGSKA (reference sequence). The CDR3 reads CSARALEEQYF. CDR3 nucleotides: TGCAGTGCTAGAGCTTTAGAGGAGCAGTACTTC.

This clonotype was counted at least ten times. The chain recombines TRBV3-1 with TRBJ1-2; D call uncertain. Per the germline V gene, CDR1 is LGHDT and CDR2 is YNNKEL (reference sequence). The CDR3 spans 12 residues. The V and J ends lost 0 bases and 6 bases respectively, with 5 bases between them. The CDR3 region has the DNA TGTGCCAGCAGCCAAGACACGGATGGCTACACCTTC. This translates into CASSQDTDGYTF. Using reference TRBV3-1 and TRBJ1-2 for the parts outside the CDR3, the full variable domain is DTAVSQTPKYLVTQMGNDKSIKCEQNLGHDTMYWYKQDSKKFLKIMFSYNNKELIINETVPNRFSPKSPDKAHLNLHINSLELGDSAVYFCASSQDTDGYTFGSGTRLTVV.